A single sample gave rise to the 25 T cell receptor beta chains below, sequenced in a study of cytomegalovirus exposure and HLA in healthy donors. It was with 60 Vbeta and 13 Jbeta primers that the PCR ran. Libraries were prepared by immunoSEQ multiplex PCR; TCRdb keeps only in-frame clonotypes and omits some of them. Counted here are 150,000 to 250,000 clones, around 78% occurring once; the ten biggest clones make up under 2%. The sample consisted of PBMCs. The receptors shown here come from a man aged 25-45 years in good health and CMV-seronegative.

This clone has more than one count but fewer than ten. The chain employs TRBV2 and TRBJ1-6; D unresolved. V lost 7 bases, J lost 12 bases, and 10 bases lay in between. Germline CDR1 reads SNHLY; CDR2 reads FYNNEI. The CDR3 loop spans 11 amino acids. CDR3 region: CASNREEPLHF. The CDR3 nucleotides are TGTGCCAGCAATAGGGAGGAACCCCTCCACTTT.

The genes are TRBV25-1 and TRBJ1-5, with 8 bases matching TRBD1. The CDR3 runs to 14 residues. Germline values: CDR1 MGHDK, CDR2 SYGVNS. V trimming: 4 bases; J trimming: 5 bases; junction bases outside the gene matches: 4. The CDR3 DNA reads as TGTGCCAGCAGTGGACAGGGGCCACATCAGCCCCAGCATTTT. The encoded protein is CASSGQGPHQPQHF.

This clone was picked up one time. This CDR3 is CASSYERADTQYF. The CDR3 nucleotides read TGCGCCAGCAGCTATGAGAGGGCAGATACGCAGTATTTT. J is TRBJ2-3 and V is TRBV5-1; maybe TRBD2 (5 bases). V shed 3 bases and J shed 4 bases, with 9 bases lying between them. The CDR3 is 13 residues long. CDR1 SGHRS and CDR2 YFSETQ come from the germline V gene.

The DNA of the CDR3 is TGTGCCAGCCAAGGACTAGGAGGAGTTTACGAGCAGTACTTC. It yields the protein CASQGLGGVYEQYF. This chain connects TRBV6-1 to TRBJ2-7; 7 nucleotides agree with TRBD2. This CDR3 has 14 amino acids. Germline lookup yields CDR1 MNHNS and CDR2 SASEGT. V lost 8 bases, J lost 4 bases, and 11 bases stayed unmatched.

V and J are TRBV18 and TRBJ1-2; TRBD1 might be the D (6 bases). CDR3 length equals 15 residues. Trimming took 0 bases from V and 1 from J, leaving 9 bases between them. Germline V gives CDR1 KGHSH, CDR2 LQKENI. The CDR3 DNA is TGTGCCAGCTCACCACCGGTGGACAGTAACTATGGCTACACCTTC. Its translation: CASSPPVDSNYGYTF.

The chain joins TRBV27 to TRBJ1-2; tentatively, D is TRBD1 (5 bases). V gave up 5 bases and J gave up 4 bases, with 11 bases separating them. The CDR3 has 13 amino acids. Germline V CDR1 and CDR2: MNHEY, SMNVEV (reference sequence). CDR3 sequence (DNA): TGTGCCAGCAGTCCGACGACAGCCTATGGCTACACCTTC. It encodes CASSPTTAYGYTF.

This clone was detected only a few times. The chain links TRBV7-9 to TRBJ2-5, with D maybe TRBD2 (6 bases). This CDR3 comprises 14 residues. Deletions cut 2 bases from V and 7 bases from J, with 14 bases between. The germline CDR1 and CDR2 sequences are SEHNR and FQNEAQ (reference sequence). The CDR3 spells CASSLIRSAGTQYF. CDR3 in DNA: TGTGCCAGCAGCTTAATTCGCTCAGCGGGGACCCAGTACTTC.

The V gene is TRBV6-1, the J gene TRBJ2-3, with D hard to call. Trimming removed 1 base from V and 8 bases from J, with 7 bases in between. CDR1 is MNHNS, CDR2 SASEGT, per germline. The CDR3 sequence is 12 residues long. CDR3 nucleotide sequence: TGTGCCAGCAGTGAAGATGGGCGTACGCAGTATTTT. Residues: CASSEDGRTQYF.

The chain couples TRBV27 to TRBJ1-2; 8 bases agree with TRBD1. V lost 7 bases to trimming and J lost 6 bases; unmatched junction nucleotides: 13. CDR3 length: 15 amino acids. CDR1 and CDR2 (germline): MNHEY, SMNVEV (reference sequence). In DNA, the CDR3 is TGTGCCAGCAATTCCCCCGGACAGGGTCGGAATGGCTACACCTTC. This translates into CASNSPGQGRNGYTF.

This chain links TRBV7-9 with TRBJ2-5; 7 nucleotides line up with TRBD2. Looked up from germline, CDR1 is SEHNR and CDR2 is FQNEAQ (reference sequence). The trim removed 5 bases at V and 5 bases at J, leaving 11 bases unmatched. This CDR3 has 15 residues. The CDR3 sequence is CASSLSWTSLETQYF. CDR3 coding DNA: TGTGCCAGCAGCCTATCCTGGACTAGTCTGGAGACCCAGTACTTC.

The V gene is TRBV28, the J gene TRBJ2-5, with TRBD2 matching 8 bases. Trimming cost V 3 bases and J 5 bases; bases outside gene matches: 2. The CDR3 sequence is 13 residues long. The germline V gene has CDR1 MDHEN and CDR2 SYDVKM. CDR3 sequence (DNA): TGTGCCAGCAGTTTTCGACTAGCGGAGACCCAGTACTTC. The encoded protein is CASSFRLAETQYF.

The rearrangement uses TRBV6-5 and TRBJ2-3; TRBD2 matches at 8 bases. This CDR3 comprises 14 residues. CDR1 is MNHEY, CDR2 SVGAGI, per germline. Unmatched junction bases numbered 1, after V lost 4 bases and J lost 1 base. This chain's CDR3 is CASSLGLGTDTQYF. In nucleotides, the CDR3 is TGTGCCAGCAGTTTGGGACTAGGCACAGATACGCAGTATTTT.

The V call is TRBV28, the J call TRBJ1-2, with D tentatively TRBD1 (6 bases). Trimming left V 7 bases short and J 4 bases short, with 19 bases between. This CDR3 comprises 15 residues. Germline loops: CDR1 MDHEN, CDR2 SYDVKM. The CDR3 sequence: CASNKGDRSRYGYTF. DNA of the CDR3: TGTGCCAGCAATAAGGGGGACCGCTCGCGCTATGGCTACACCTTC.

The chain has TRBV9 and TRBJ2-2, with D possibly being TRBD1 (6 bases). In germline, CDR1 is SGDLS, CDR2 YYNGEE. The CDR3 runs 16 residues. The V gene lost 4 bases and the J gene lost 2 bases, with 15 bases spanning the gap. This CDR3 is CASSKTQGVNTGELFF. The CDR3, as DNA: TGTGCCAGCAGCAAAACACAGGGAGTAAACACCGGGGAGCTGTTTTTT.

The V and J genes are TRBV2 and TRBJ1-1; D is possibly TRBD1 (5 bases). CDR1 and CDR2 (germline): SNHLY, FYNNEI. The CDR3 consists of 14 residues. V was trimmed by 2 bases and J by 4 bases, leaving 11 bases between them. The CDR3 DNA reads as TGTGCCAGCAGTGAACCTCGGGGGGGCACTGAAGCTTTCTTT. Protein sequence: CASSEPRGGTEAFF.

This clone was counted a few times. The CDR3 DNA sequence: TGCAGCGGGGGGGACCTTGGGACAGGGATTAAGTACTTC. It codes for CSGGDLGTGIKYF. The chain links TRBV29-1 to TRBJ2-7; 9 bases are a match to TRBD1. Losses at the gene ends were 7 bases for V and 11 bases for J; bases not matched to a gene: 15. This CDR3 comprises 13 residues. Germline V gene data show CDR1 as SQVTM and CDR2 as ANQGSEA.

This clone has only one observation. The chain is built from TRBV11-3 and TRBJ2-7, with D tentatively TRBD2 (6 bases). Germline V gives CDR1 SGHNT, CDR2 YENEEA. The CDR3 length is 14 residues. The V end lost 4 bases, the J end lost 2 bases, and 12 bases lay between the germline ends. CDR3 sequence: CASSWDSSTYEQYF. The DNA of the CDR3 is TGTGCCAGCAGCTGGGACTCCTCGACCTACGAGCAGTACTTC.

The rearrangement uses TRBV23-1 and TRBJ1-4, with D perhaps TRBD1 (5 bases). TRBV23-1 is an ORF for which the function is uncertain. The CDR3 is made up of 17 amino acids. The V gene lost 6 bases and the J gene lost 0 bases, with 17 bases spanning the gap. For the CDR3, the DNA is TGCGCCAGCAGCCTTCGGCGGGGGAGGTCAACTAATGAAAAACTGTTTTTT. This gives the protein CASSLRRGRSTNEKLFF.

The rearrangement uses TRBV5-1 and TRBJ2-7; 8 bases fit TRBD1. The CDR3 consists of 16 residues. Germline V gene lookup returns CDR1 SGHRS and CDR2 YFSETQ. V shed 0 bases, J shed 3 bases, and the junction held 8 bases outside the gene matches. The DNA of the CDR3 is TGCGCCAGCAGCTTGGTAGTCAGACAGGGGATCTACGAGCAGTACTTC. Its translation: CASSLVVRQGIYEQYF.

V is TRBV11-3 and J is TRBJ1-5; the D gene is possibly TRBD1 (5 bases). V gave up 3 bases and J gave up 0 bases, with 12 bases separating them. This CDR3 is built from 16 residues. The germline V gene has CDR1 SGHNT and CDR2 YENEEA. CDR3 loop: CASSLEIGDSNQPQHF. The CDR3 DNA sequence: TGTGCCAGCAGCTTGGAGATAGGGGATAGCAATCAGCCCCAGCATTTT.

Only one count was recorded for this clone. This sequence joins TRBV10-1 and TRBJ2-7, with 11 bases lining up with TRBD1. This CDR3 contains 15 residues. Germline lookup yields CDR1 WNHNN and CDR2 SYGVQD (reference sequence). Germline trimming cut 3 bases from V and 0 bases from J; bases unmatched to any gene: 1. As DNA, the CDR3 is TGCGCCAGCAGTGAAGGGACAGGGGGCTCCTACGAGCAGTACTTC. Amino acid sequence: CASSEGTGGSYEQYF.

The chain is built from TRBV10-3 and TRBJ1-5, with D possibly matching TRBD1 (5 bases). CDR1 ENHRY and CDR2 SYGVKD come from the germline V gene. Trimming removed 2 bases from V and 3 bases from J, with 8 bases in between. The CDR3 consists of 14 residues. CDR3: CAISEAGINQPQHF. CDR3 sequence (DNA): TGTGCCATCAGTGAGGCAGGGATCAATCAGCCCCAGCATTTT.

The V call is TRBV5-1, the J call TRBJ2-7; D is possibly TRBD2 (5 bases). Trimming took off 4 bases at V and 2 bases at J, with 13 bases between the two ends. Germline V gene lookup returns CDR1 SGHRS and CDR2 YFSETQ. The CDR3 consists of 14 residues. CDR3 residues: CASSPTAGTYEQYF. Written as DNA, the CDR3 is TGCGCCAGCAGCCCTACGGCGGGCACCTACGAGCAGTACTTC.

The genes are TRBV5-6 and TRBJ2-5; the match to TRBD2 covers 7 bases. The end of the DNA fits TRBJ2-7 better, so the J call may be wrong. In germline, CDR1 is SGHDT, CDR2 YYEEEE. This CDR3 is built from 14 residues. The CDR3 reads CASSLGLASYEQYF. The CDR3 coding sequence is TGTGCCAGCAGCTTGGGACTAGCTTCATACGAGCAGTACTTC.

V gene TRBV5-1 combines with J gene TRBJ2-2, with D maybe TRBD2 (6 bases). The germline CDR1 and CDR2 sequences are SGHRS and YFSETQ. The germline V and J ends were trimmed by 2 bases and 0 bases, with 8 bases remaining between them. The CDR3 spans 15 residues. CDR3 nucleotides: TGCGCCAGCAGCTTCGGGGGAACGAACACCGGGGAGCTGTTTTTT. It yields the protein CASSFGGTNTGELFF.